This T cell receptor (beta chain) was sequenced during a study of human T cells and chemical hapten exposure. Time point in this sample: patch test 1, 2 weeks after DPC sensitization. Treatment denoted: therapeutic diphenylcyclopropenone sensitization with weekly scalp DPC. Germline CDR1 and CDR2: SGHTA and FQGNSA. The germline V and J ends were trimmed by 3 bases and 1 base, with 6 bases remaining between them. This CDR3 spans 13 amino acids. This clonotype was found many times. One entry per CDR3 protein results from TCRdb running MiXCR on the RACE reads. The table has around 120,000 distinct CDR3 sequences, approximately 9.9% seen once; the top ten hold under 4.5%.

The chain employs TRBV7-2 and TRBJ1-1; D call uncertain. This clonotype was obtained from a woman aged 40 to 55 with alopecia areata. Some clones in this sample may be carry-over from other donors' samples. Sample: whole blood, taken in connection with sensitization to the hapten diphenylcyclopropenone (DPC). The CDR3 nucleotides read TGTGCCAGCAGCTTGGGCAGGAACACTGAAGCTTTCTTT. Translated, it gives CASSLGRNTEAFF.